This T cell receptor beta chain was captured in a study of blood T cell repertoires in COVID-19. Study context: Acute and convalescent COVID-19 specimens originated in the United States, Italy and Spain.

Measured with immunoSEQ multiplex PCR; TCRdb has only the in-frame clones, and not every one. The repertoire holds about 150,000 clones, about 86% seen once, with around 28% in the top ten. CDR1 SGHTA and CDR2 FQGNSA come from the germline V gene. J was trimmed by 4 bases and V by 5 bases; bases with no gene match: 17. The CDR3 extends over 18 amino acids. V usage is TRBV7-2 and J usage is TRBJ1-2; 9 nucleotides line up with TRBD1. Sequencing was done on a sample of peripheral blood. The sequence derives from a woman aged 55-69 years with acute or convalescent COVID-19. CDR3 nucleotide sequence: TGTGCCAGCAGCCCCCGACCGGGACAGGGAATAATCGGCTATGGCTACACCTTC. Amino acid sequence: CASSPRPGQGIIGYGYTF. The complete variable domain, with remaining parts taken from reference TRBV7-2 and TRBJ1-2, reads GAGVSQSPSNKVTEKGKDVELRCDPISGHTALYWYRQSLGQGLEFLIYFQGNSAPDKSGLPSDRFSAERTGGSVSTLTIQRTQQEDSAVYLCASSPRPGQGIIGYGYTFGSGTRLTVV.